A selection of T cell receptor beta chains follows, all from one sample in a study of T cells after yellow fever vaccination. TCRdb itself ran the 5' RACE reads through MiXCR, one entry per CDR3 protein. The sample has about 400,000 distinct CDR3 sequences, about 6% seen once. Sequencing used PBMCs, obtained 5 days after the yellow fever booster vaccination. The receptors shown here come from a man in his thirties or forties who received the YFV17D yellow fever vaccine. CDR3s include the opening cysteine and the closing phenylalanine or tryptophan. The D gene is left open where the match is weak. A row's size may be missing; if present it is once, few, many or a size class.

TRBJ1-1	many	-	TRBV3-1	CASSQVGGAEAFF	TGTGCCAGCAGCCAAGTGGGGGGCGCTGAAGCTTTCTTT
TRBJ1-1	many	-	TRBV10-3	CAISKDSINTEAFF	TGTGCCATCAGTAAGGACAGCATCAACACTGAAGCTTTCTTT
TRBJ2-2	many	TRBD2	TRBV7-2	CASSLGLAHTGELFF	TGTGCCAGCAGCTTGGGACTAGCGCACACCGGGGAGCTGTTTTTT
TRBJ2-2	-	TRBD2	TRBV20-1	CSARAAGVAGNTGELFF	TGCAGTGCTAGAGCAGCCGGAGTAGCGGGGAACACCGGGGAGCTGTTTTTT
TRBJ2-5	many	TRBD1	TRBV6-6	CASSFGTAETQYF	TGTGCCAGCAGTTTCGGGACAGCAGAGACCCAGTACTTC
TRBJ1-1	few	-	TRBV6-6	CASVQGMNTEAFF	TGTGCCAGTGTACAGGGCATGAACACTGAAGCTTTCTTT
TRBJ1-1	-	-	TRBV5-1	CASSLDPGLNTEAFF	TGCGCCAGCAGCTTGGATCCGGGTCTGAACACTGAAGCTTTCTTT
TRBJ2-1	few	-	TRBV4-3	CASSRDPGSSSYNEQFF	TGCGCCAGCAGCCGAGACCCCGGGAGTTCCTCCTACAATGAGCAGTTCTTC
TRBJ2-7	few	TRBD2	TRBV6-1	CASSVAGSIYEQYF	TGTGCCAGCAGCGTAGCGGGTTCAATCTACGAGCAGTACTTC
TRBJ2-7	many	TRBD1	TRBV6-5	CASSYATGPYEQYF	TGTGCCAGCAGTTACGCGACAGGGCCCTACGAGCAGTACTTC
TRBJ2-5	many	-	TRBV30	CAWSRGVALETQYF	TGTGCCTGGAGCCGGGGAGTAGCTTTGGAGACCCAGTACTTC
TRBJ2-5	few	-	TRBV18	CASSPNFGQETQYF	TGTGCCAGCTCACCAAATTTTGGCCAAGAGACCCAGTACTTC
TRBJ2-1	-	TRBD1	TRBV10-3	CAITGGQGNEQFF	TGTGCCATCACCGGAGGACAGGGCAATGAGCAGTTCTTC
TRBJ2-2	many	-	TRBV20-1	CSAKDRNTGELFF	TGCAGTGCTAAGGACAGAAACACCGGGGAGCTGTTTTTT
TRBJ2-7	many	TRBD2	TRBV28	CASSLGLAALEEQYF	TGTGCCAGCAGTTTAGGGCTAGCGGCCCTCGAGGAGCAGTACTTC
TRBJ2-4	many	-	TRBV12-3/TRBV12-4	CASSYDRFAKNIQYF	TGTGCCAGCAGTTACGACAGGTTCGCCAAAAACATTCAGTACTTC
TRBJ1-3	few	-	TRBV10-3	CAIGQISGNTIYF	TGTGCCATCGGACAGATCTCTGGAAACACCATATATTTT
TRBJ2-6	few	-	TRBV6-1	CASSERLRTVPEVLTF	TGTGCCAGCAGTGAACGGTTAAGGACAGTACCTGAGGTCCTGACTTTC
TRBJ1-2	many	-	TRBV7-9	CASTAVDYGYTF	TGTGCCAGCACGGCGGTGGACTATGGCTACACCTTC
TRBJ2-7	many	TRBD1	TRBV7-6	CASSASGQGIEQYF	TGTGCCAGCAGCGCCTCGGGACAGGGAATCGAGCAGTACTTC
TRBJ2-2	few	TRBD2	TRBV6-1	CASGKTSGRNTGELFF	TGTGCCAGCGGAAAGACTAGCGGCAGGAACACCGGGGAGCTGTTTTTT
TRBJ2-7	many	TRBD2	TRBV4-2	CASSQSPSGRPYEQYF	TGTGCCAGCAGCCAGTCCCCTAGCGGCAGACCCTACGAGCAGTACTTC
TRBJ2-1	many	TRBD2	TRBV4-3	CASSQLAGGPNEQFF	TGCGCCAGCAGTCAACTTGCGGGAGGGCCCAATGAGCAGTTCTTC